The 23 T cell receptor beta chains presented below share a single source sample, sequenced in a study of T-cell memory formation after mild COVID-19. TCRdb re-derived calls from the 5' RACE reads in MiXCR, one entry per CDR3 protein. The table has 500,000 to 650,000 distinct CDR3 sequences, roughly a fifth seen once; the top ten hold 7% to 9%. Sequenced sample: PBMCs or a T cell subset sorted from them (not recorded which). These receptors were obtained from an adult woman who had mild COVID-19 (a few samples of this study predate the infection). Cell type and time point are not known.

The chain recombines TRBV19 with TRBJ1-2; D not resolved. Germline V lookup: CDR1 LNHDA, CDR2 SQIVND (reference sequence). With 6 bases removed from V and 1 base from J, the gap between germline ends came to 15 bases. The CDR3 totals 15 residues. CDR3 coding DNA: TGTGCCAGTAGCTTCCCCGCCGGACTTAACTATGGCTACACCTTC. This translates into CASSFPAGLNYGYTF.

This clonotype was observed a few times. The gene calls are TRBV20-1 and TRBJ2-5, with 8 bases that match TRBD2. There are 11 residues in the CDR3. Germline V lookup: CDR1 DFQATT, CDR2 SNEGSKA (reference sequence). As DNA, the CDR3 is TGCAGCGGGGGGGCCAGAGAGACCCAGTACTTC. Protein: CSGGARETQYF.

V gene TRBV7-2 combines with J gene TRBJ2-1; D is possibly TRBD2 (5 bases). The V gene's germline CDR1 is SGHTA and CDR2 FQGNSA. Trimming cost V 0 bases and J 7 bases, with 10 bases left between them. This CDR3 contains 14 residues. CDR3 protein: CASSLAGVRNEQFF. CDR3 DNA sequence: TGTGCCAGCAGCTTAGCGGGAGTAAGGAATGAGCAGTTCTTC.

This clonotype occurred a few times. CDR3 sequence reads: CSASSGSNQPQHF. Here the CDR3 DNA reads TGCAGTGCTAGTTCAGGGAGCAATCAGCCCCAGCATTTT. The chain uses TRBV20-1 and TRBJ1-5, with D perhaps matching TRBD1 (5 bases). The length of the CDR3 is 13 residues. Germline V CDR1 and CDR2: DFQATT, SNEGSKA (reference sequence). V shed 3 bases and J shed 1 base, with 7 bases lying between them.

This clonotype appeared a few times. V and J are TRBV6-1 and TRBJ2-3; TRBD1 aligns across 7 bases. J was trimmed by 0 bases and V by 2 bases; bases with no gene match: 5. Germline-derived CDR1 and CDR2 are MNHNS and SASEGT. The CDR3 contains 16 residues. The CDR3 protein is CASSEPTGMSTDTQYF. The CDR3 DNA reads as TGTGCCAGCAGTGAACCGACAGGGATGAGCACAGATACGCAGTATTTT.

This chain uses TRBV11-2 with TRBJ1-1, with 8 bases that match TRBD1. CDR3 length: 16 amino acids. J gave up 8 bases and V 5 bases, and 16 bases lay outside the gene matches. Germline lookup yields CDR1 SGHAT and CDR2 FQNNGV. The CDR3 spells CASSPIRGQGQREAFF. The CDR3 DNA is TGTGCCAGCAGCCCTATACGTGGACAGGGCCAAAGGGAAGCTTTCTTT.

The rearrangement uses TRBV7-2 and TRBJ2-2; no clear D. The CDR3 sequence is 15 residues long. The germline gives CDR1 SGHTA, CDR2 FQGNSA. The ends were cut back, 0 bases at V and 5 bases at J, with 10 bases in the middle. The CDR3 reads CASSLAMDGTGELFF. The CDR3 DNA reads as TGTGCCAGCAGCTTAGCGATGGACGGAACCGGGGAGCTGTTTTTT.

The chain links TRBV19 to TRBJ2-3; weak D call: TRBD1 (6 bases). V was pared by 5 bases and J by 6 bases, with 18 bases between. Germline V CDR1 and CDR2: LNHDA, SQIVND (reference sequence). The CDR3 has 15 residues. The CDR3 sequence: CASSPRDILQDTQYF. The DNA for the CDR3 is TGTGCCAGTAGTCCAAGGGACATACTTCAGGATACGCAGTATTTT.

This clonotype was seen a few times. The chain links TRBV7-2 to TRBJ1-2; D gene ambiguous. V was shortened by 5 bases and J by 1 base, with 5 bases between the two germline ends. Looked up from germline, CDR1 is SGHTA and CDR2 is FQGNSA. This CDR3 has 12 amino acids. CDR3 sequence reads: CASSLHNYGYTF. DNA for the CDR3: TGTGCCAGCAGCCTACATAACTATGGCTACACCTTC.

The chain links TRBV20-1 to TRBJ2-1; 11 bases match TRBD2. Germline CDR1 and CDR2: DFQATT and SNEGSKA (reference sequence). The trim removed 6 bases at V and 4 bases at J, leaving 8 bases unmatched. The CDR3 has 15 residues. The CDR3 is CSAPPLAGGYNEQFF. The CDR3 nucleotides are TGCAGTGCGCCACCCCTAGCGGGGGGATACAATGAGCAGTTCTTC.

This chain links TRBV6-6 with TRBJ1-5; the D gene is possibly TRBD1 (6 bases). The CDR3 runs to 15 residues. The V end was cut by 0 bases, the J end by 0 bases, with 6 bases between. CDR1 is MNHNY, CDR2 SVGAGI, per germline (reference sequence). The chain's CDR3 is CASSYSGASNQPQHF. CDR3 coding DNA: TGTGCCAGCAGTTACTCGGGGGCTAGCAATCAGCCCCAGCATTTT.

The chain links TRBV7-6 to TRBJ2-1; 8 bases fit TRBD2. The CDR3 is 15 residues long. V trimming: 5 bases; J trimming: 4 bases; junction bases outside the gene matches: 7. Germline CDR1 is SGHVS and CDR2 is FNYEAQ. For the CDR3, the DNA is TGTGCCAGCAGCAAAGGACTAGCTCTGTACAATGAGCAGTTCTTC. Residues: CASSKGLALYNEQFF. The full variable domain, its missing parts supplied by reference TRBV7-6 and TRBJ2-1, is GAGVSQSPRYKVTKRGQDVALRCDPISGHVSLYWYRQALGQGPEFLTYFNYEAQQDKSGLPNDRFSAERPEGSISTLTIQRTEQRDSAMYRCASSKGLALYNEQFFGPGTRLTVL.

The CDR3 bases are TGTGCCAGCAGCTTAGTATCCAAAATCAAGCGGGACACCGGGGAGCTGTTTTTT. It encodes CASSLVSKIKRDTGELFF. The gene calls are TRBV7-9 and TRBJ2-2; perhaps TRBD2 as D (6 bases). This CDR3 comprises 18 residues. V lost 1 base and J 3 bases, leaving 18 bases between the germline ends. CDR1 is SEHNR, CDR2 FQNEAQ, per germline (reference sequence).

V gene TRBV5-5 combines with J gene TRBJ1-5; no definite D call. CDR1 is SGHKS and CDR2 is YYEKEE in the germline V gene (reference sequence). This CDR3 is 13 amino acids long. Trimming removed 1 base at V and 7 bases at J, with 9 bases between. In nucleotides, the CDR3 is TGTGCCAGCAGCTTGCGCCTGGGGCAGCCCCAGCATTTT. Protein sequence: CASSLRLGQPQHF.

The rearrangement uses TRBV2 and TRBJ2-1; 7 bases align to TRBD2. Germline assignment: CDR1 SNHLY and CDR2 FYNNEI. Losses at the gene ends were 6 bases for V and 3 bases for J; bases not matched to a gene: 8. The CDR3 runs 15 residues. The CDR3 nucleotides read TGTGCCAGCAGCCCGACTAGCTCCCTCTACAATGAGCAGTTCTTC. It yields the protein CASSPTSSLYNEQFF. The full variable domain, its missing parts supplied by reference TRBV2 and TRBJ2-1, is EPEVTQTPSHQVTQMGQEVILRCVPISNHLYFYWYRQILGQKVEFLVSFYNNEISEKSEIFDDQFSVERPDGSNFTLKIRSTKLEDSAMYFCASSPTSSLYNEQFFGPGTRLTVL.

J is TRBJ2-7 and V is TRBV5-1; 7 nucleotides match TRBD1. V was clipped by 2 bases and J by 4 bases; unmatched bases: 18. The CDR3 loop spans 18 amino acids. Germline loops: CDR1 SGHRS, CDR2 YFSETQ. The CDR3 region is CASSFPSGDRVGKYEQYF. DNA of the CDR3: TGCGCCAGCAGCTTTCCCAGCGGAGACAGGGTGGGAAAATACGAGCAGTACTTC.

This clonotype was found a few times. The J gene is TRBJ2-2, the V gene TRBV9, with TRBD1 identical over 7 bases. From germline, CDR1 is SGDLS and CDR2 YYNGEE. Germline trimming cut 3 bases from V and 6 bases from J; bases unmatched to any gene: 8. The CDR3 runs 15 residues. CDR3 region: CASSADRAKAGELFF. CDR3 DNA: TGTGCCAGCAGCGCAGACAGGGCTAAGGCCGGGGAGCTGTTTTTT.

This clonotype was counted only a few times. The J gene is TRBJ1-2, the V gene TRBV29-1, with unresolved D. The CDR3 has 12 amino acids. Germline V CDR1 and CDR2: SQVTM, ANQGSEA. Trimming took off 4 bases at V and 4 bases at J, with 10 bases between the two ends. The chain's CDR3 is CSVGTWGYGYTF. The DNA of the CDR3 is TGCAGCGTTGGGACCTGGGGCTATGGCTACACCTTC.

The chain recombines TRBV5-1 with TRBJ2-7; TRBD1 is a possible D gene (6 bases). CDR3 size: 13 residues. V lost 2 bases and J lost 5, with 11 bases in between. Germline CDR1 and CDR2: SGHRS and YFSETQ. Written as DNA, the CDR3 is TGCGCCAGCAGCTTCCAGGGGTTGGACGAGCAGTACTTC. Residues: CASSFQGLDEQYF.

This clonotype has more than one count but fewer than ten. The chain has TRBV29-1 and TRBJ2-1; no reliable D call. Germline V gene data show CDR1 as SQVTM and CDR2 as ANQGSEA. Deletions cut 0 bases from V and 12 bases from J, with 12 bases between. The CDR3 covers 12 residues. CDR3 sequence reads: CSVEDYARTQFF. The CDR3 bases are TGCAGCGTTGAAGACTACGCCAGAACGCAGTTCTTC.

This sequence joins TRBV12-3 or TRBV12-4 and TRBJ2-1; the D gene is possibly TRBD2 (5 bases). Between the trimmed V and J ends, which lost 2 bases and 11 bases, there was a span of 19 bases. The CDR3 is 15 residues long. The CDR3 region has the DNA TGTGCCAGCAGTTTATTGGCCGCTAGCTTAAATCAGCAGTTCTTC. This gives the protein CASSLLAASLNQQFF.

The rearrangement links TRBV7-9 to TRBJ1-2; D is unresolved. V lost 2 bases and J 6 bases, leaving 16 bases between the germline ends. Germline CDR1 SEHNR, CDR2 FQNEAQ (reference sequence). This CDR3 spans 15 amino acids. This chain's CDR3 is CASSLTGVYEDGYTF. Here the CDR3 DNA reads TGTGCCAGCAGCTTAACGGGTGTTTATGAGGATGGCTACACCTTC.

The CDR3 DNA follows: TGTGCCAGCAGCTTGGTGGCTCAGGGAGCTTTCTTT. Translated, it gives CASSLVAQGAFF. The chain has TRBV5-6 and TRBJ1-1; tentatively, D is TRBD1 (5 bases). The germline V gene encodes CDR1 SGHDT and CDR2 YYEEEE. With 0 bases removed from V and 10 bases from J, the gap between germline ends came to 10 bases. There are 12 residues in the CDR3.